The rows below give T cell receptor beta chains drawn from one sample of a study of blood T cells in healthy people across ages. One entry per CDR3 protein, called by TCRdb with MiXCR from the 5' RACE reads. The profile shows hundreds of thousands of distinct CDR3 sequences, roughly 52% of them singletons. Specimen: blood. All receptors derive from a man aged 25 to 40 in good health. Both conserved end residues are part of each CDR3. The D gene is left open where the match is weak. Size is stated for part of the rows, as once, few or many counts, or as a class when the clone is expanded.

d_gene,v_gene,j_gene,abundance,CDR3aa,CDR3nt
-,TRBV11-1,TRBJ1-2,-,CASSWGGGRSYGYTF,TGTGCCAGCAGCTGGGGCGGCGGGAGGAGTTATGGCTACACCTTC
-,TRBV18,TRBJ2-7,few,CASSPSGLLNTYEQYF,TGTGCCAGCTCACCATCCGGACTACTTAACACCTACGAGCAGTACTTC
-,TRBV9,TRBJ1-2,-,CASSVGTVGYTF,TGTGCCAGCAGCGTAGGGACGGTTGGCTACACCTTC
-,TRBV7-2,TRBJ2-3,few,CASSLDGDGRPTDTQYF,TGTGCCAGCAGCTTAGATGGGGACGGGCGTCCCACAGATACGCAGTATTTT
-,TRBV11-2,TRBJ1-6,few,CASSSRGGTSSYNSPLHF,TGTGCCAGCAGCTCCCGGGGGGGGACCAGCTCCTATAATTCACCCCTCCACTTT
-,TRBV5-1,TRBJ1-6,few,CASSLDGQLSYNSPLHF,TGCGCCAGCAGCTTGGATGGACAGCTCTCCTATAATTCACCCCTCCACTTT
-,TRBV7-2,TRBJ2-3,-,CASSLGHRLRTDTQYF,TGTGCCAGCAGCTTAGGACACCGGCTCCGCACAGATACGCAGTATTTT
TRBD1,TRBV4-3,TRBJ2-3,-,CASSRSGQGTDTLYF,TGCGCCAGCAGCCGCTCGGGACAGGGCACAGATACGCTGTATTTT
TRBD1,TRBV20-1,TRBJ2-7,-,CSVQGQGVISYEQYF,TGCAGTGTTCAGGGACAGGGCGTCATATCCTACGAGCAGTACTTC
-,TRBV6-5,TRBJ1-2,few,CASSPTWLGGYTF,TGTGCCAGCAGCCCTACTTGGTTGGGAGGCTACACCTTC
-,TRBV29-1,TRBJ2-7,-,CSVEANNYEQYF,TGCAGCGTTGAAGCCAACAACTACGAGCAGTACTTC
TRBD1,TRBV12-3/TRBV12-4,TRBJ2-3,-,CASAGTGVTDTQYF,TGTGCCAGCGCCGGGACAGGAGTCACAGATACGCAGTATTTT
TRBD2,TRBV4-2,TRBJ2-1,once,CASSRQQRGGDEQFF,TGTGCCAGCAGCCGCCAACAGCGGGGGGGCGATGAGCAGTTCTTC
-,TRBV6-2/TRBV6-3,TRBJ2-5,once,CASRPEGHRETQYF,TGTGCCAGCAGACCCGAGGGACACCGAGAGACCCAGTACTTC
-,TRBV27,TRBJ2-3,few,CASSFSSRTDTQYF,TGTGCCAGCAGTTTTTCCTCTCGCACAGATACGCAGTATTTT
-,TRBV12-3/TRBV12-4,TRBJ1-1,-,CASSYLPPGGEAFF,TGTGCCAGCAGTTACCTACCCCCGGGAGGGGAAGCTTTCTTT
-,TRBV4-2,TRBJ2-1,-,CGSSQAAGPLFNEQFF,TGTGGCAGCAGCCAAGCCGCGGGGCCCCTGTTCAATGAGCAGTTCTTC
-,TRBV12-3/TRBV12-4,TRBJ2-2,-,CASTSGTGELFF,TGTGCCAGCACCTCTGGCACCGGGGAGCTGTTTTTT
TRBD1,TRBV4-1,TRBJ2-7,-,CASSLRWDRANEQYF,TGCGCCAGCAGCCTTAGATGGGACAGGGCAAACGAGCAGTACTTC
TRBD1,TRBV2,TRBJ1-2,-,CASSVGTGAGYGYTF,TGTGCCAGCAGTGTAGGGACAGGGGCCGGCTATGGCTACACCTTC
-,TRBV28,TRBJ2-5,-,CASSLRTSKTQYF,TGTGCCAGCAGTTTACGGACTTCAAAGACCCAGTACTTC
TRBD1,TRBV29-1,TRBJ2-3,-,CSVERGQSTDTQYF,TGCAGCGTTGAGAGGGGGCAAAGCACAGATACGCAGTATTTT
-,TRBV20-1,TRBJ1-6,-,CSARDRQRSSYNSPLHF,TGCAGTGCTAGAGATCGTCAGCGGAGCTCCTATAATTCACCCCTCCACTTT
-,TRBV5-1,TRBJ1-1,-,CASSNGRGSDTEAFF,TGCGCCAGCAGTAACGGAAGGGGCTCCGACACTGAAGCTTTCTTT
-,TRBV20-1,TRBJ2-7,-,CSAYREATYEQYF,TGCAGTGCCTACAGGGAAGCTACCTACGAGCAGTACTTC
TRBD2,TRBV20-1,TRBJ2-7,many,CSANRLAGSYEQYF,TGCAGTGCTAATAGACTAGCGGGGTCCTACGAGCAGTACTTC
-,TRBV7-8,TRBJ1-2,few,CASSLRAGDDYGYTF,TGTGCCAGCAGCTTACGAGCAGGGGATGACTATGGCTACACCTTC
-,TRBV20-1,TRBJ2-7,few,CSASKGDEQYF,TGCAGTGCTAGTAAGGGTGACGAGCAGTACTTC
-,TRBV21-1,TRBJ2-5,few,CASSKRGLGETQYF,TGTGCCAGCAGCAAACGGGGACTAGGAGAGACCCAGTACTTC
-,TRBV7-3,TRBJ2-1,-,CASSLQAGRSEQFF,TGTGCCAGCAGCTTACAGGCAGGGCGGAGTGAGCAGTTCTTC
TRBD1,TRBV20-1,TRBJ1-2,-,CSAQRTGLANYGYTF,TGCAGTGCTCAAAGGACAGGACTAGCTAACTATGGCTACACCTTC
TRBD2,TRBV7-9,TRBJ2-7,-,CASSSSLAGVSYEQYF,TGTGCCAGCAGCTCCTCACTAGCGGGGGTTTCCTACGAGCAGTACTTC
TRBD1,TRBV12-3/TRBV12-4,TRBJ1-2,-,CASRFRGAYGYTF,TGTGCCAGCAGATTCAGGGGGGCCTATGGCTACACCTTC
-,TRBV4-1,TRBJ1-6,-,CASSQDPWGLGNSPLHF,TGCGCCAGCAGCCAAGACCCTTGGGGCCTTGGAAATTCACCCCTCCACTTT
TRBD2,TRBV5-4,TRBJ2-3,-,CASRVDGTRTDTQYF,TGTGCCAGCAGGGTTGACGGGACTAGAACAGATACGCAGTATTTT
-,TRBV4-2,TRBJ1-2,-,CASSQDIGGAIYGYTF,TGTGCCAGCAGCCAAGATATTGGGGGCGCTATCTATGGCTACACCTTC
TRBD2,TRBV12-3/TRBV12-4,TRBJ2-7,-,CASSSQHGAGMTYEQYF,TGTGCCAGCAGTTCCCAACATGGAGCGGGGATGACCTACGAGCAGTACTTC
TRBD2,TRBV5-1,TRBJ2-3,-,CASSLVGTSGDRTDTQYF,TGCGCCAGCAGCTTGGTTGGGACTAGCGGGGATCGCACAGATACGCAGTATTTT
TRBD1,TRBV7-9,TRBJ2-3,few,CASSPGTGTISDTQYF,TGTGCCAGCAGCCCCGGGACAGGGACTATTTCAGATACGCAGTATTTT
TRBD2,TRBV20-1,TRBJ2-3,few,CSALASGGTRDTQYF,TGCAGTGCCCTCGCTAGCGGGGGGACAAGAGATACGCAGTATTTT
-,TRBV6-1,TRBJ1-1,-,CASTPRTDTEAFF,TGTGCCAGCACCCCAAGGACGGACACTGAAGCTTTCTTT
-,TRBV2,TRBJ2-3,few,CASNDGTSDTQYF,TGTGCCAGCAACGATGGGACATCAGATACGCAGTATTTT
TRBD1,TRBV25-1,TRBJ1-2,-,CASSQTGGPNYGYTF,TGTGCCAGCAGTCAAACAGGGGGACCGAACTATGGCTACACCTTC
-,TRBV18,TRBJ2-7,-,CAGSPLSTGDEQYF,TGTGCCGGCTCACCACTGAGCACGGGTGACGAGCAGTACTTC
-,TRBV7-2,TRBJ2-1,-,CASTVPGTYNEQFF,TGTGCCAGCACCGTGCCGGGGACTTACAATGAGCAGTTCTTC
-,TRBV11-2,TRBJ2-1,-,CASRSISGSSYNEQFF,TGTGCCAGCAGGTCAATTAGCGGAAGCTCCTACAATGAGCAGTTCTTC
TRBD1,TRBV25-1,TRBJ1-2,few,CASSELGTDYGYTF,TGTGCCAGCAGTGAATTGGGGACAGACTATGGCTACACCTTC
TRBD1,TRBV29-1,TRBJ2-7,-,CSVEDPGQASEQYF,TGCAGCGTTGAGGATCCGGGACAGGCCAGCGAGCAGTACTTC
TRBD1,TRBV10-3,TRBJ2-1,-,CAIGGQGALEQFF,TGTGCCATCGGGGGACAGGGGGCATTAGAGCAGTTCTTC
TRBD1,TRBV5-1,TRBJ1-1,-,CASSFEQGTTEAFF,TGCGCCAGCAGCTTCGAACAGGGGACCACTGAAGCTTTCTTT
TRBD2,TRBV7-3,TRBJ2-1,-,CASAPRAGGLYNEQFF,TGTGCCAGCGCCCCCAGGGCGGGGGGCCTATACAATGAGCAGTTCTTC
TRBD1,TRBV4-1,TRBJ2-1,-,CASSQDRGQVYNEQFF,TGCGCCAGCAGCCAAGACCGGGGACAGGTATACAATGAGCAGTTCTTC
TRBD2,TRBV7-8,TRBJ2-4,few,CASSLVASGLAKNIQYF,TGTGCCAGCAGCTTAGTGGCTAGCGGTCTAGCCAAAAACATTCAGTACTTC
TRBD2,TRBV20-1,TRBJ2-3,few,CSAPDLSGGVQYF,TGCAGTGCTCCAGACCTTAGCGGGGGAGTGCAGTATTTT